This note documents a single T cell receptor beta chain sequence. The V gene lost 1 base and the J gene lost 7 bases, with 7 bases spanning the gap. CDR1 and CDR2 from the germline V gene are SGHTA and FQGNSA. The CDR3 runs 13 residues. Source study methods: Using reference gene primer amplification, nucleated cell counts were estimated. Sequencing was performed with immunoSEQ multiplex PCR; in TCRdb, only in-frame clones are kept and a portion is missing. The DNA was the basis for D and trimming; V, J and clone size are from that table. The sample carries 300,000 to 400,000 clones, roughly 90% recorded once. This specimen belongs to a study of blood T cell repertoires in COVID-19. Study-level background: Specimens from acute and convalescent COVID-19 originated in the United States, Italy and Spain.

The genes are TRBV7-2 and TRBJ1-4; D unresolved. The sample consisted of PBMCs or T cells enriched from blood (not recorded which). The clonotype originates from a woman between 25 and 40 years old with acute COVID-19. DNA of the CDR3: TGTGCCAGCAGCTTAGGTAGCAGTGAAAAACTGTTTTTT. It codes for CASSLGSSEKLFF.